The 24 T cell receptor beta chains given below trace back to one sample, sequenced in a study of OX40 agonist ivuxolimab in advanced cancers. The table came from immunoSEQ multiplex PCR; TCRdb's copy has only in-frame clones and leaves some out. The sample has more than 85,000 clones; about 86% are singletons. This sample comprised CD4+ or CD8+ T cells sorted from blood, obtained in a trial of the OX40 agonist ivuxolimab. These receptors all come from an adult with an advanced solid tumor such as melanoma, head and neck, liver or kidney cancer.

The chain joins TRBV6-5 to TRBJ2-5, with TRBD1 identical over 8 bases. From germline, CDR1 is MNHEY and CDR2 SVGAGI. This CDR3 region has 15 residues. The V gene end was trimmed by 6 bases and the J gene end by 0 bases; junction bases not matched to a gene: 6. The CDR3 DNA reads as TGTGCCAGCAGCCTTGGACAGGGCTACCAAGAGACCCAGTACTTC. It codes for CASSLGQGYQETQYF.

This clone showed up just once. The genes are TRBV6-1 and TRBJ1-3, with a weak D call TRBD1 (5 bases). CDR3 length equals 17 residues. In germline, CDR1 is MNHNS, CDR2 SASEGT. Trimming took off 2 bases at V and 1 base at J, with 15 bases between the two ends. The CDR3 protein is CASSETTGLGSGNTIYF. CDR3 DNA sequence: TGTGCCAGCAGTGAAACTACAGGCCTCGGATCTGGAAACACCATATATTTT.

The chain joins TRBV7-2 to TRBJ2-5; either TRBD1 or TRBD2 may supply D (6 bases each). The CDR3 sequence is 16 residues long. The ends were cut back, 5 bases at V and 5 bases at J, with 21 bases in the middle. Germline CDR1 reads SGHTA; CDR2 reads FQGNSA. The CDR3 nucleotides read TGTGCCAGCAGCCGAACCCGAGGGGGTGCGGGGGAGACCCAGTACTTC. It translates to CASSRTRGGAGETQYF.

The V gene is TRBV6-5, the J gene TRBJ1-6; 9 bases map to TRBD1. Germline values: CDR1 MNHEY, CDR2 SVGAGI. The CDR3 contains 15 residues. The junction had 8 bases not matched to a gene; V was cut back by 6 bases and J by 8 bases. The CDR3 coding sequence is TGTGCCAGCAGATTTTGGACAGGGGAGGATTCACCCCTCCACTTT. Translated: CASRFWTGEDSPLHF.

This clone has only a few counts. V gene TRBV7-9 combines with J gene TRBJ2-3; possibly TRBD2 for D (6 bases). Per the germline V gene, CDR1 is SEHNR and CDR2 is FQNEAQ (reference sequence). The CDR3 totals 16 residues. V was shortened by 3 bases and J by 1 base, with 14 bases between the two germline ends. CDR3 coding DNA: TGTGCCAGCAGCTTCGGCACCGGGACTGGCACAGATACGCAGTATTTT. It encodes CASSFGTGTGTDTQYF.

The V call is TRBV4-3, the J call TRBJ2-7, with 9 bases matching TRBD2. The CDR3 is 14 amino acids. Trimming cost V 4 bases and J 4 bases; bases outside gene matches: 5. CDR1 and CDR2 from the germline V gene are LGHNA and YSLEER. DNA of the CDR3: TGCGCCAGCAGCCCGCTGGCGGGAGGGTACGAGCAGTACTTC. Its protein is CASSPLAGGYEQYF.

The CDR3, as DNA: TGCGCCAGTGGGACAGGGGAAGTTCACTATGGCTACACCTTC. Translated: CASGTGEVHYGYTF. The chain recombines TRBV5-1 with TRBJ1-2, with 10 bases lining up with TRBD1. The CDR3 has 14 residues. J gave up 3 bases and V 8 bases, and 7 bases lay outside the gene matches. Germline values: CDR1 SGHRS, CDR2 YFSETQ.

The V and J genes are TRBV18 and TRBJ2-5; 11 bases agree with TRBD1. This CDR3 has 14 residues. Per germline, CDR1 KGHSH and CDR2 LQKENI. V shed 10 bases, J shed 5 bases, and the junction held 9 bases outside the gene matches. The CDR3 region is CATRGQGAWETQYF. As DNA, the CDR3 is TGTGCCACCCGTGGACAGGGGGCTTGGGAGACCCAGTACTTC. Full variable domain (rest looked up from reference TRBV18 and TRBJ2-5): NAGVMQNPRHLVRRRGQEARLRCSPMKGHSHVYWYRQLPEEGLKFMVYLQKENIIDESGMPKERFSAEFPKEGPSILRIQQVVRGDSAAYFCATRGQGAWETQYFGPGTRLLVL.

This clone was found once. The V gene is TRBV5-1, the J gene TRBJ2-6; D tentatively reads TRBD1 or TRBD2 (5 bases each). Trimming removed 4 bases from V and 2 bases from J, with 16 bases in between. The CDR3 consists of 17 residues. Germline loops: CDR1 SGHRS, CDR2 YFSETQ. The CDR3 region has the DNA TGCGCCAGCAGCACCGGGGCCAAGGTAACTGGGGCCAACGTCCTGACTTTC. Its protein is CASSTGAKVTGANVLTF. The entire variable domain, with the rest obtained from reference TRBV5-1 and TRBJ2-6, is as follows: KAGVTQTPRYLIKTRGQQVTLSCSPISGHRSVSWYQQTPGQGLQFLFEYFSETQRNKGNFPGRFSGRQFSNSRSEMNVSTLELGDSALYLCASSTGAKVTGANVLTFGAGSRLTVL.

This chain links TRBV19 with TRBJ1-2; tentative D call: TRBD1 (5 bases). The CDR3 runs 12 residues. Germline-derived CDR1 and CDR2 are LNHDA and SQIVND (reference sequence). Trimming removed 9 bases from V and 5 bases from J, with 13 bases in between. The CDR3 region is CASAQAGYGYTF. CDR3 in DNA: TGTGCCAGCGCCCAGGCAGGGTATGGCTACACCTTC.

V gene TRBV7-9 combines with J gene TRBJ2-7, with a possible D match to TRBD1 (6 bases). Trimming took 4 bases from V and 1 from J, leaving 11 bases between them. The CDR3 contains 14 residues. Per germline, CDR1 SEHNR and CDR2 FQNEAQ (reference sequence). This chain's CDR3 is CASSSTGPSYEQYF. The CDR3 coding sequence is TGTGCCAGCAGCTCGACAGGTCCTTCCTACGAGCAGTACTTC.

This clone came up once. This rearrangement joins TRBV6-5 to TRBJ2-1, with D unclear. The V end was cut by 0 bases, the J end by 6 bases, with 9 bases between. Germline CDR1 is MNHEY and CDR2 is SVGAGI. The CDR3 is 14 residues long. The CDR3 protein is CASSYSVAPNEQFF. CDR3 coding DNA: TGTGCCAGCAGTTACTCAGTGGCACCCAATGAGCAGTTCTTC.

The CDR3 DNA follows: TGTGCCAGCAGTAATAACCAACAGGGGGCTAGCTCTGGAAACACCATATATTTT. This sequence encodes CASSNNQQGASSGNTIYF. The V gene is TRBV9, the J gene TRBJ1-3, with 9 positions matching TRBD1. Germline V CDR1 and CDR2: SGDLS, YYNGEE. J lost 0 bases, V lost 5 bases, and 12 bases had no gene match. This CDR3 region has 18 residues. Combining the CDR3 with reference TRBV9 and TRBJ1-3 gives the whole variable domain DSGVTQTPKHLITATGQRVTLRCSPRSGDLSVYWYQQSLDQGLQFLIQYYNGEERAKGNILERFSAQQFPDLHSELNLSSLELGDSALYFCASSNNQQGASSGNTIYFGEGSWLTVV.

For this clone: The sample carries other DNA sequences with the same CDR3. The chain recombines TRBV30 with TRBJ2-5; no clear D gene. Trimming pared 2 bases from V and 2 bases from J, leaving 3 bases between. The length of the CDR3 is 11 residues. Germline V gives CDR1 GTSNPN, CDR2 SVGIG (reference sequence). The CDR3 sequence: CAWSPQETQYF. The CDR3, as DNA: TGTGCCTGGAGTCCTCAAGAGACCCAGTACTTC.

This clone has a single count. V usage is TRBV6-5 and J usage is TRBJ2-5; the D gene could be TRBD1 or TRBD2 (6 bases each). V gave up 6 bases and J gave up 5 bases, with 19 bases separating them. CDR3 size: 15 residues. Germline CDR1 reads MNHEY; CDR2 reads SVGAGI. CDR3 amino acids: CASRWGRGGSETQYF. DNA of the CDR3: TGTGCCAGCAGGTGGGGCAGGGGAGGATCGGAGACCCAGTACTTC.

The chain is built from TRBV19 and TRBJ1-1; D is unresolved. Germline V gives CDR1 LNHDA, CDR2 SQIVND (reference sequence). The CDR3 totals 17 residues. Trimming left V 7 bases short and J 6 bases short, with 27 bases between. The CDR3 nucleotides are TGTGCCAGTATCGACCCTCAGGCAGCCGGGGTGGGCGCTGAAGCTTTCTTT. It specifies CASIDPQAAGVGAEAFF.

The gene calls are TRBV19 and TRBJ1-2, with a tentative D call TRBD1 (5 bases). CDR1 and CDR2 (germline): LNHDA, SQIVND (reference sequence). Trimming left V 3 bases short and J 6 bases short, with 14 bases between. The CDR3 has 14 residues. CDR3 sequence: CASSIRIGADGYTF. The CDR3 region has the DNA TGTGCCAGTAGTATCCGTATCGGGGCAGATGGCTACACCTTC.

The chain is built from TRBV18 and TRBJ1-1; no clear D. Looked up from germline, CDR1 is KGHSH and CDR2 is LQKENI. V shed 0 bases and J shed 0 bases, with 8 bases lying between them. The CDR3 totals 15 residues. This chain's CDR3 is CASSPPQAMNTEAFF. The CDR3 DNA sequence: TGTGCCAGCTCACCACCTCAGGCCATGAACACTGAAGCTTTCTTT.

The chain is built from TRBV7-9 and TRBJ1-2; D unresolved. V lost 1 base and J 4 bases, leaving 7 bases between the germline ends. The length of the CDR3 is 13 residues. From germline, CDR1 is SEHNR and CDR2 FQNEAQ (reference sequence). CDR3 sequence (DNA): TGTGCCAGCAGCTTAGAAACTGGCTATGGCTACACCTTC. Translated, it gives CASSLETGYGYTF.

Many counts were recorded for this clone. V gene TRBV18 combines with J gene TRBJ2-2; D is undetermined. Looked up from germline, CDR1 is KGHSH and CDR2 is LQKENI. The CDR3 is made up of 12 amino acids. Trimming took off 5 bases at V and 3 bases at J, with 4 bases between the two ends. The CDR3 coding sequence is TGTGCCAGCTCATCTGACACCGGGGAGCTGTTTTTT. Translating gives CASSSDTGELFF.

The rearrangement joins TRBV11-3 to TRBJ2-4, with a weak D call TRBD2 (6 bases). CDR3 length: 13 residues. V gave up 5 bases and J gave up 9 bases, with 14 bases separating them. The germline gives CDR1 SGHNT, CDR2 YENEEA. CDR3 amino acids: CASSPSGGSIQYF. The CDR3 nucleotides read TGTGCCAGCAGCCCCAGTGGGGGGTCCATTCAGTACTTC.

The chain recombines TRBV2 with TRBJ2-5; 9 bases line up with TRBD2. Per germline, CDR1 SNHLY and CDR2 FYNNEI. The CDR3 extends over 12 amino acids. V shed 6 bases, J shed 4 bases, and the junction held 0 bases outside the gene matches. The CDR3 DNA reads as TGTGCCAGCAGGACTAGCGGAGAGACCCAGTACTTC. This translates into CASRTSGETQYF.

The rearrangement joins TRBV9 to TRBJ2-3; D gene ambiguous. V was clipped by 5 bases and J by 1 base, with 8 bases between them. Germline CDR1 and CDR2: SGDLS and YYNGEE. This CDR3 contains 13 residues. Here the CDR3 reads CASSVRRTDTQYF. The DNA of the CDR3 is TGTGCCAGCAGTGTACGCCGCACAGATACGCAGTATTTT.

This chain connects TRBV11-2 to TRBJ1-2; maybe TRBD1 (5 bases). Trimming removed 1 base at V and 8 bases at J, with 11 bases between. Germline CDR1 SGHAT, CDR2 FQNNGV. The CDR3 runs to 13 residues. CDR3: CASSLAPGRGYTF. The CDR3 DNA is TGTGCCAGCAGCTTAGCGCCAGGGCGAGGCTACACCTTC.